These 17 T cell receptor beta chains originate from one sample sequenced in a study of Graves' ophthalmopathy and Graves' hyperthyroidism. For repertoire sequencing, the TCR beta CDR3 regions were amplified from RNA transcripts. HTBI primers served in a first-round RT-PCR, which a second-round multiplex PCR followed. Each CDR3 protein gets one entry after TCRdb re-called the multiplex PCR reads with MiXCR. The sample yields 340,000 or so distinct CDR3 sequences, around a sixth seen once. Sequences were obtained from peripheral blood. The receptors here all came from an adult man with Graves' ophthalmopathy.

This clonotype has at least ten counts. The chain is built from TRBV4-2 and TRBJ2-5; 11 bases agree with TRBD1. The V segment lost 1 base and the J segment 5 bases; nucleotides outside the gene matches: 6. The CDR3 totals 16 residues. Germline CDR1 LGHNA, CDR2 YNFKEQ. The chain's CDR3 is CASSQVSGTGGETQYF. CDR3 DNA: TGTGCCAGCAGCCAAGTGAGCGGGACAGGGGGGGAGACCCAGTACTTC.

Ten or more counts support this clonotype. This chain uses TRBV6-1 with TRBJ2-7, with a possible D match to TRBD1 (6 bases). Trimming shortened V by 4 bases and J by 5 bases, and 15 bases separated the two germline ends. Germline CDR1 reads MNHNS; CDR2 reads SASEGT. The CDR3 runs to 14 residues. The CDR3 loop reads CASSGDRTSHEQYF. For the CDR3, the DNA is TGTGCCAGCAGTGGAGACAGGACTTCACACGAGCAGTACTTC.

This clonotype was seen repeatedly, ten times or more. The CDR3 coding sequence is TGTGCCAGCAGTTGGACCGAAAAAGGGAACATTCAGTACTTC. It translates to CASSWTEKGNIQYF. The rearrangement uses TRBV7-8 and TRBJ2-4; D call uncertain. Trimming took off 6 bases at V and 7 bases at J, with 16 bases between the two ends. There are 14 residues in the CDR3. Germline V gene sequence: CDR1 SGHVS, CDR2 FQNEAQ.

This clonotype was observed many times. The chain is built from TRBV12-3 or TRBV12-4 and TRBJ2-2; D not certain. The CDR3 loop spans 16 amino acids. V was clipped by 5 bases and J by 1 base, with 14 bases between them. In DNA, the CDR3 is TGTGCCAGCAGTCTTACAGTAATCCGGAACACCGGGGAGCTGTTTTTT. Its translation is CASSLTVIRNTGELFF.

With respect to this clonotype: Mismatch with germline at one junction end may stem from a read error. The rearrangement links TRBV6-5 to TRBJ2-5, with TRBD1 as a possible D gene (8 bases). This CDR3 has 13 amino acids. CDR1 is MNHEY, CDR2 SVGAGI, per germline. CDR3 DNA: TGTGCCAGAAGTTACGACAGGGGAGGGACACAGTACTTC. This sequence encodes CARSYDRGGTQYF.

This clonotype has at least ten counts. This chain uses TRBV6-2 or TRBV6-3 with TRBJ1-1; D ambiguous. CDR1 is MNHEY and CDR2 is SVGEGT in the germline V gene. V lost 6 bases, J lost 0 bases, and 11 bases lay in between. The CDR3 contains 14 residues. Written as DNA, the CDR3 is TGTGCCAGCAGAACCGGACGGATGAACACTGAAGCTTTCTTT. It translates to CASRTGRMNTEAFF.

This clonotype was counted ten times or more. Germline and junction disagree at one end, which may indicate a read error. In DNA form, the CDR3 reads TGTGCCAGCAGCCGGGGGACAGGGGCAACATTAGACTTT. Its protein product is CASSRGTGATLDF. The chain links TRBV7-6 to TRBJ1-6; TRBD1 agrees at 10 bases. The CDR3 is 13 amino acids. The germline V gene encodes CDR1 SGHVS and CDR2 FNYEAQ.

At least ten counts were recorded for this clonotype. The genes are TRBV4-1 and TRBJ2-5; possibly TRBD2 for D (6 bases). This CDR3 region has 14 residues. Germline V gene data show CDR1 as MGHRA and CDR2 as YSYEKL. V lost 4 bases and J lost 1, with 10 bases in between. The CDR3 nucleotides are TGCGCCAGCAGCCCGCGGGACGTCCAAGAGACCCAGTACTTC. This codes for CASSPRDVQETQYF.

This clonotype was counted ten times or more. This chain connects TRBV6-1 to TRBJ1-2; 8 bases line up with TRBD1. The CDR3 is made up of 17 amino acids. J gave up 3 bases and V 2 bases, and 11 bases lay outside the gene matches. Germline V gene sequence: CDR1 MNHNS, CDR2 SASEGT. CDR3 region: CASSEMGAPTGDYGYTF. Written as DNA, the CDR3 is TGTGCCAGCAGTGAAATGGGGGCACCGACAGGGGACTATGGCTACACCTTC.

This clonotype was seen at least ten times. The chain has TRBV20-1 and TRBJ1-5; 10 bases line up with TRBD1. Losses at the gene ends were 3 bases for V and 2 bases for J; bases not matched to a gene: 13. From germline, CDR1 is DFQATT and CDR2 SNEGSKA (reference sequence). This CDR3 has 18 residues. CDR3 in DNA: TGCAGTGCTAGGACCACCCCTGGGGACAGGGGAGGCAATCAGCCCCAGCATTTT. It specifies CSARTTPGDRGGNQPQHF.

In this sample, this clonotype turned up many times. The CDR3 DNA sequence: TGTGCCAGCAGCCTTAGGGGGGCGTCTGAAGCTTTCTTT. Amino acid sequence: CASSLRGASEAFF. The chain has TRBV28 and TRBJ1-1; D possibly corresponds to TRBD1 (6 bases). This CDR3 is built from 13 residues. CDR1 and CDR2 from the germline V gene are MDHEN and SYDVKM. The ends were cut back, 6 bases at V and 6 bases at J, with 14 bases in the middle.

This clonotype was counted ten times or more. The chain employs TRBV3-1 and TRBJ1-1; D gene uncertain. The V end lost 4 bases, the J end lost 5 bases, and 11 bases lay between the germline ends. The CDR3 runs to 13 residues. Per the germline V gene, CDR1 is LGHDT and CDR2 is YNNKEL (reference sequence). The CDR3 here is CASSPRVGTEAFF. The CDR3 region has the DNA TGTGCCAGCAGCCCGAGGGTTGGGACTGAAGCTTTCTTT.

In its sample, this clonotype was seen a few times. V usage is TRBV27 and J usage is TRBJ2-2; TRBD2 aligns across 7 bases. There are 17 residues in the CDR3. CDR1 and CDR2 from the germline V gene are MNHEY and SMNVEV (reference sequence). Losses at the gene ends were 8 bases for V and 6 bases for J; bases not matched to a gene: 18. The CDR3 protein is CASLPLGVTSRAGELFF. The CDR3 DNA reads as TGTGCCAGCCTCCCCCTAGGCGTGACTAGCCGCGCCGGGGAGCTGTTTTTT.

The chain joins TRBV15 to TRBJ2-2; 10 bases agree with TRBD2. V lost 0 bases, J lost 7 bases, and 11 bases stayed unmatched. The CDR3 has 18 residues. From germline, CDR1 is LNHNV and CDR2 YYDKDF (reference sequence). CDR3: CATSRDPGSGREIGELFF. The CDR3 DNA is TGTGCCACCAGCAGAGATCCGGGGAGCGGGAGGGAGATCGGGGAGCTGTTTTTT.

This clonotype came up a few times. A clone one base away is much larger, so this may be a read error. The gene calls are TRBV4-2 and TRBJ1-5; D ambiguous. The germline V gene has CDR1 LGHNA and CDR2 YNFKEQ. CDR3 length equals 13 residues. In DNA form, the CDR3 reads TGTGCCAGCAACCAAGGCGGACATCAGCCCCAGCATTTT. This sequence encodes CASNQGGHQPQHF.

The chain couples TRBV20-1 to TRBJ2-5; D remains ambiguous. V gave up 5 bases and J gave up 4 bases, with 17 bases separating them. The CDR3 extends over 14 amino acids. Germline V gene data show CDR1 as DFQATT and CDR2 as SNEGSKA (reference sequence). The CDR3 region is CSAGVASGLETQYF. The CDR3 DNA is TGCAGTGCTGGGGTGGCCTCGGGTCTAGAGACCCAGTACTTC.

This clonotype was seen at least ten times. This rearrangement joins TRBV6-1 to TRBJ2-7, with 10 bases aligning to TRBD1. Per germline, CDR1 MNHNS and CDR2 SASEGT. The J segment lost 1 base and the V segment lost 5 bases, leaving 5 bases of the junction unmatched. This CDR3 is 15 amino acids long. In nucleotides, the CDR3 is TGTGCCAGCAGTCGCGCGGACAGGGGGTCCTACGAGCAGTACTTC. This encodes CASSRADRGSYEQYF.